These T cell receptor beta chains were read from a single sample in a study of cytomegalovirus exposure and HLA in healthy donors. The assay was immunoSEQ multiplex PCR, and TCRdb's table has in-frame clones only and misses some. The table has about 200,000 clones, about 81% seen once. Sample: PBMCs. Receptors originate from a woman aged 30 to 39 in good health and CMV-seronegative. The CDR3 runs from the conserved cysteine through the conserved F or W. The D gene is left open where the match is weak. Some rows mark clone size as missing; the rest say once, few, many or name a class of expanded clone.

TRBV5-6	-	-	TRBJ1-1	CASSHGHYNTEAFF	TGTGCCAGCAGCCACGGACACTACAACACTGAAGCTTTCTTT
TRBV25-1	-	-	TRBJ2-3	CASSRQVEVDTQYF	TGTGCCAGCAGCCGACAGGTGGAGGTGGATACGCAGTATTTT
TRBV5-1	-	TRBD1	TRBJ2-7	CASSSGQGANEQYF	TGCGCCAGCAGCTCCGGACAGGGGGCCAACGAGCAGTACTTC
TRBV30	-	TRBD1	TRBJ2-7	CAWTRDRGGYEQYF	TGTGCCTGGACGCGGGACAGGGGAGGCTACGAGCAGTACTTC
TRBV7-3	-	TRBD1	TRBJ2-7	CASSLDRGEFYEQYF	TGTGCCAGCAGCCTAGACAGGGGAGAGTTCTACGAGCAGTACTTC
TRBV7-9	-	-	TRBJ2-7	CASSPAGSYEQYF	TGTGCCAGCAGCCCCGCCGGTTCCTACGAGCAGTACTTC
TRBV19	-	TRBD2	TRBJ2-3	CASTTLAGGHTDTQYF	TGTGCCAGTACCACCCTAGCGGGAGGGCACACAGATACGCAGTATTTT
TRBV5-8	-	-	TRBJ2-5	CASSLVFSFYQETQYF	TGTGCCAGCAGCTTGGTGTTTTCCTTCTACCAAGAGACCCAGTACTTC
TRBV9	-	TRBD2	TRBJ2-7	CASSVGGTSGTGEQYF	TGTGCCAGCAGCGTAGGGGGGACTAGCGGGACCGGGGAGCAGTACTTC
TRBV7-2	-	TRBD1	TRBJ1-5	CASSLGTGGFSNQPQHF	TGTGCCAGCAGCTTGGGGACAGGGGGCTTTAGCAATCAGCCCCAGCATTTT
TRBV19	-	TRBD2	TRBJ2-1	CASSIGLAGAYNEQFF	TGTGCCAGTAGTATTGGCCTAGCGGGAGCCTACAATGAGCAGTTCTTC
TRBV21-1	-	-	TRBJ1-5	CASSTDSQGCSNQPQHF	TGTGCCAGCAGCACCGACAGCCAGGGATGCAGCAATCAGCCCCAGCATTTT
TRBV6-1	-	TRBD1	TRBJ1-2	CASSGDRGNGYTF	TGTGCCAGCAGCGGAGACAGGGGGAATGGCTACACCTTC
TRBV9	-	-	TRBJ2-7	CASSVKGLGDEQYF	TGTGCCAGCAGCGTCAAAGGTCTAGGGGACGAGCAGTACTTC
TRBV11-2	-	TRBD1	TRBJ1-2	CASSPGQGSFYGYTF	TGTGCCAGCAGCCCAGGACAGGGATCCTTCTATGGCTACACCTTC
TRBV19	medium-sized	TRBD1	TRBJ2-7	CASSIAGQGYEQYF	TGTGCCAGTAGTATCGCGGGACAGGGGTACGAGCAGTACTTC
TRBV6-5	-	TRBD1	TRBJ1-4	CASSTTTGLREKLFF	TGTGCCAGCAGTACCACGACAGGGCTCCGTGAAAAACTGTTTTTT
TRBV5-1	-	TRBD2	TRBJ2-2	CASSREGNTGELFF	TGCGCCAGCAGCCGGGAGGGGAACACCGGGGAGCTGTTTTTT
TRBV4-1	-	-	TRBJ2-3	CASSPTYRGATDTQYF	TGCGCCAGCAGCCCCACCTACCGGGGGGCCACAGATACGCAGTATTTT
TRBV6-1	-	-	TRBJ1-1	CASSQDREAFF	TGTGCCAGCAGTCAGGACAGAGAAGCTTTCTTT
TRBV5-5	-	TRBD1	TRBJ1-2	CASSSTGGANGYTF	TGTGCCAGCAGCTCGACAGGGGGCGCGAATGGCTACACCTTC
TRBV4-1	-	-	TRBJ2-5	CASSLGARETQYF	TGCGCCAGCTCTCTGGGGGCTCGAGAGACCCAGTACTTC
TRBV27	once	TRBD1	TRBJ1-6	CASSLGGQGAWNSPLHF	TGTGCCAGCAGTTTAGGGGGACAGGGGGCATGGAATTCACCCCTCCACTTT
TRBV19	-	TRBD1	TRBJ1-2	CAASQGANYGYTF	TGTGCCGCCTCGCAGGGGGCCAACTATGGCTACACCTTC
TRBV4-1	-	-	TRBJ2-5	CASSLSGETQYF	TGCGCCAGCAGCTTATCCGGAGAGACCCAGTACTTC
TRBV29-1	-	-	TRBJ2-7	CSVGDTSYEQYF	TGCAGCGTTGGGGACACTTCCTACGAGCAGTACTTC
TRBV7-2	-	-	TRBJ1-4	CASSLVGGANEKLFF	TGTGCCAGCAGCTTAGTTGGAGGGGCTAATGAAAAACTGTTTTTT
TRBV28	-	-	TRBJ1-1	CASSLVGVTEAFF	TGTGCCAGCAGTCTCGTCGGGGTTACTGAAGCTTTCTTT
TRBV6-1	-	TRBD1	TRBJ2-7	CASSEAMGTGGSEQYF	TGTGCCAGCAGTGAAGCGATGGGGACAGGGGGCTCCGAGCAGTACTTC
TRBV5-1	-	-	TRBJ1-2	CASSLQGPPNYGYTF	TGCGCCAGCAGCTTGCAGGGTCCCCCTAACTATGGCTACACCTTC
TRBV27	-	-	TRBJ2-1	CASSLSTQVQFF	TGTGCCAGCAGTTTATCGACACAAGTGCAGTTCTTC
TRBV18	-	TRBD1	TRBJ2-1	CASSPDTGVEGQFF	TGTGCCAGCTCACCCGACACAGGGGTAGAGGGGCAGTTCTTC
TRBV7-9	once	-	TRBJ1-3	CASSLARGFTSGNTIYF	TGTGCCAGCAGCTTAGCGCGGGGCTTTACTTCTGGAAACACCATATATTTT
TRBV29-1	-	-	TRBJ1-5	CSVRTAHSNQPQHF	TGCAGCGTCAGGACAGCCCATAGCAATCAGCCCCAGCATTTT
TRBV6-1	-	-	TRBJ1-1	CASSEIERTEAFF	TGTGCCAGCAGTGAAATCGAGAGAACTGAAGCTTTCTTT
TRBV7-6	-	-	TRBJ2-3	CASSLGALRGTQYF	TGTGCCAGCAGCTTAGGAGCCTTACGGGGTACGCAGTATTTT
TRBV5-6	-	TRBD1	TRBJ2-7	CASSLRQGQGEQYF	TGTGCCAGCAGCTTGAGACAGGGGCAAGGCGAGCAGTACTTC
TRBV5-1	-	-	TRBJ1-4	CASSFMGDRHEKLFF	TGCGCCAGCAGCTTCATGGGCGACAGACATGAAAAACTGTTTTTT
TRBV4-2	-	-	TRBJ2-3	CASSQGGGLGTDTQYF	TGTGCCAGCAGCCAAGGAGGCGGACTGGGCACAGATACGCAGTATTTT
TRBV14	-	-	TRBJ2-7	CASSQTRGSYEQYF	TGTGCCAGCAGCCAAACTAGGGGGTCCTACGAGCAGTACTTC
TRBV7-3	-	TRBD1	TRBJ2-2	CASSLTTGGLTGELFF	TGTGCCAGCAGCTTAACGACAGGGGGGCTCACCGGGGAGCTGTTTTTT